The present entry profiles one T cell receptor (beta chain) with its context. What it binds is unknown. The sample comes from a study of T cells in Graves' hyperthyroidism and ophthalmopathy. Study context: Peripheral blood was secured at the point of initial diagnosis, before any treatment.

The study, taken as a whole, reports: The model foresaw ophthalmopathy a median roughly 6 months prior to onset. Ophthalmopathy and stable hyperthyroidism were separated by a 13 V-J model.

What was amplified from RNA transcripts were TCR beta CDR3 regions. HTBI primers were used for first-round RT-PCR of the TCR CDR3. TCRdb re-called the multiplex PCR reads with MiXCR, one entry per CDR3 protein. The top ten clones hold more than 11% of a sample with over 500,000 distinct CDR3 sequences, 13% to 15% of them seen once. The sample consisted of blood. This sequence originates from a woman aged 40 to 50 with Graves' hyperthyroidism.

CDR3 sequence reads: CASSPIQGMDVEQYF. The DNA of the CDR3 is TGTGCCAGCTCACCAATTCAGGGGATGGATGTCGAGCAGTACTTC. The chain employs TRBV18 and TRBJ2-7; D may be TRBD1 (6 bases). Trimming removed 2 bases at V and 6 bases at J, with 17 bases between. This CDR3 comprises 15 residues. CDR1 is KGHSH and CDR2 is LQKENI in the germline V gene.